These 8 T cell receptor beta chains came from one sample sequenced in a study of blood T cells in healthy people across ages. Primers used in a second PCR of roughly 6 to 11 cycles were a sample-barcoded 5' primer and a J-beta primer mix. Via MiXCR, TCRdb re-called the 5' RACE reads, giving one row per CDR3 protein. Of 1,300,000 or so distinct CDR3 sequences in the sample, roughly 59% were seen once. The material sequenced was blood. Receptors originate from a man aged 18 to 29 in good health.

V gene TRBV20-1 combines with J gene TRBJ1-6; TRBD1 aligns across 11 bases. V shed 2 bases, J shed 0 bases, and the junction held 3 bases outside the gene matches. Germline CDR1 and CDR2: DFQATT and SNEGSKA (reference sequence). This CDR3 has 17 residues. CDR3 loop: CSARSGTGGSYNSPLHF. The CDR3 region has the DNA TGCAGTGCTAGATCCGGGACAGGGGGCTCCTATAATTCACCCCTCCACTTT.

This clonotype has only a few counts. The rearrangement uses TRBV27 and TRBJ2-5; unclear D gene. The germline V and J ends were trimmed by 4 bases and 1 base, with 7 bases remaining between them. The CDR3 runs 13 residues. Germline values: CDR1 MNHEY, CDR2 SMNVEV (reference sequence). The CDR3, as DNA: TGTGCCAGCAGTTCCATACTCCAAGAGACCCAGTACTTC. This encodes CASSSILQETQYF.

J is TRBJ2-3 and V is TRBV9; 7 bases fit TRBD1. This CDR3 is built from 16 residues. The V segment lost 4 bases and the J segment 5 bases; nucleotides outside the gene matches: 13. Per germline, CDR1 SGDLS and CDR2 YYNGEE. CDR3 protein: CASSPRDRGGEDTQYF. For the CDR3, the DNA is TGTGCCAGCAGCCCCAGGGACAGAGGTGGTGAAGATACGCAGTATTTT. Based on the CDR3 plus reference TRBV9 and TRBJ2-3, the full variable domain is DSGVTQTPKHLITATGQRVTLRCSPRSGDLSVYWYQQSLDQGLQFLIQYYNGEERAKGNILERFSAQQFPDLHSELNLSSLELGDSALYFCASSPRDRGGEDTQYFGPGTRLTVL.

The chain combines TRBV20-1 with TRBJ2-3; weak D call: TRBD2 (5 bases). Germline loops: CDR1 DFQATT, CDR2 SNEGSKA (reference sequence). The CDR3 has 14 residues. V lost 6 bases and J lost 4, with 17 bases in between. The CDR3 bases are TGCAGTGCCCTCCCATCTAGAGCGGCAGATACGCAGTATTTT. Its protein product is CSALPSRAADTQYF.

The chain is built from TRBV4-2 and TRBJ1-5; D is perhaps TRBD1 (5 bases). With 0 bases removed from V and 7 bases from J, the gap between germline ends came to 10 bases. Germline CDR1 is LGHNA and CDR2 is YNFKEQ. The CDR3 is 14 residues long. The CDR3 coding sequence is TGTGCCAGCAGCCAAGATTGGGACCGACAGCCCCAGCATTTT. This codes for CASSQDWDRQPQHF.

The chain uses TRBV25-1 and TRBJ2-7; D perhaps matches TRBD2 (5 bases). The end of the DNA aligns better with TRBJ2-5, so the J call may be wrong. This CDR3 has 17 residues. In germline, CDR1 is MGHDK, CDR2 SYGVNS. CDR3 bases: TGTGCCAGCAGCCGAACCGCACTCAGCGGACCTGGAGAGACCCAGTACTTC. Protein: CASSRTALSGPGETQYF.

The rearrangement uses TRBV7-8 and TRBJ2-4; D not certain. Gene TRBJ2-7 matches the end of the DNA better, so the J call may be wrong. The germline CDR1 and CDR2 sequences are SGHVS and FQNEAQ. The CDR3 is 15 amino acids. Here the CDR3 reads CASSLALGSTYEQYF. The CDR3, as DNA: TGTGCCAGCAGCTTAGCGCTGGGGTCAACCTACGAGCAGTACTTC.

The chain couples TRBV28 to TRBJ1-2; D is uncertain. The CDR3 runs to 14 residues. The germline V gene has CDR1 MDHEN and CDR2 SYDVKM. Trimming shortened V by 6 bases and J by 4 bases, and 15 bases separated the two germline ends. The CDR3 loop is CASSPLRPLYGYTF. The CDR3, as DNA: TGTGCCAGCAGCCCTCTAAGACCCCTCTATGGCTACACCTTC.